One T cell receptor beta chain is described in this entry. Its specificity is unknown. The data were taken from a study of T cells in pancreatic ductal adenocarcinoma. TCRdb keeps only in-frame clones here, not all; method: immunoSEQ multiplex PCR. The data hold about 16,000 clones, with around nine tenths observed a single time. Study outcomes and limitations: Blood clonality (roughly 0.075) did not differ significantly from tumor (approximately 0.1).

Surgery without prior neoadjuvant therapy was the treatment of the selected pancreatic ductal adenocarcinoma patients. The specimen was PBMCs. The clonotype comes from a human donor with pancreatic ductal adenocarcinoma.

CDR3 residues: CAWTGGGNQPQHF. The CDR3 bases are TGTGCCTGGACAGGGGGTGGCAATCAGCCCCAGCATTTT. This chain uses TRBV30 with TRBJ1-5; 7 nucleotides match TRBD1. Germline V lookup: CDR1 GTSNPN, CDR2 SVGIG (reference sequence). V lost 4 bases, J lost 2 bases, and 2 bases stayed unmatched. This CDR3 spans 13 amino acids. Variable domain in full (rest from reference TRBV30 and TRBJ1-5): SQTIHQWPATLVQPVGSPLSLECTVEGTSNPNLYWYRQAAGRGLQLLFYSVGIGQISSEVPQNLSASRPQDRQFILSSKKLLLSDSGFYLCAWTGGGNQPQHFGDGTRLSIL.